This TCR beta chain was profiled in a study of vaccination and CD4 T cells after COVID-19. In regard to this clonotype: Its antigen remains unidentified.

Trimming pared 2 bases from V and 9 bases from J, leaving 11 bases between. CDR1 and CDR2 from the germline V gene are GTSNPN and SVGIG (reference sequence). This CDR3 is built from 12 residues. Treatment specified: approximately 9-day PBMC culture with coronavirus spike peptide pools or control peptides (ViraFEST assay). Following expansion of antigen-specific T cells with peptide pools, ViraFEST then sequenced TCRs. Scientists ran DNA taken from cultured CD4+ T cells through the Oncomine TCR Beta short-read assay for sequencing. Genomic DNA was extracted from cultured CD4+ T cells. From the PCR reads, TCRdb called clonotypes with MiXCR, one entry per CDR3 protein. This table holds about 17,000 distinct CDR3 sequences, approximately 55% found once.

Sequencing was done on a sample of CD4+ T cells from blood, cultured in vitro. The clonotype originates from a human donor who had recovered from COVID-19. V and J are TRBV30 and TRBJ1-5; TRBD1 is a possible D gene (5 bases). In DNA, the CDR3 is TGTGCCTGGAGTTATGGGGGGAGGCCCCAGCATTTT. It translates to CAWSYGGRPQHF.